This T cell receptor beta chain was retrieved from a study of blood T cell repertoires in COVID-19. Study overall: Researchers got acute and convalescent COVID-19 samples from the United States, Italy and Spain.

The CDR3 covers 13 residues. The germline V gene has CDR1 MNHEY and CDR2 SMNVEV (reference sequence). The V end was cut by 9 bases, the J end by 6 bases, with 15 bases between. TCRdb's table, derived via immunoSEQ multiplex PCR, lists solely in-frame clones and lacks some. Seen here are 300,000 to 400,000 clones, more than 75% observed once, and the top ten hold over 2.5%. The sample holds one count of this clone. The sample comprised peripheral blood. The rearrangement links TRBV27 to TRBJ2-4; D is perhaps TRBD2 (5 bases). This clonotype was obtained from a human donor in a cohort sampled during active COVID-19. CDR3 sequence reads: CARGDVDPNIQYF. The CDR3 coding sequence is TGTGCCAGGGGAGACGTGGACCCAAACATTCAGTACTTC.